This T cell receptor beta chain was found in a study of blood T cell repertoires in COVID-19. Whole-study context: The United States, Italy and Spain were the sources of the acute and convalescent COVID-19 samples. Sources were T cells, B-cell-depleted T cells, or PBMCs; the material itself was cDNA or gDNA.

The CDR3 loop spans 15 amino acids. The table came from immunoSEQ multiplex PCR; TCRdb's copy has only in-frame clones and leaves some out. The repertoire holds a few hundred thousand clones, with approximately 90% as singletons. Membership in each cohort depended on participant-reported clinical history. Recovered Cohort 3 donors showed two negative PCRs, clearance, or symptom resolution. This rearrangement joins TRBV21-1 to TRBJ1-4; the table calls TRBD1, which could not be checked here. TRBV21-1 is labeled a pseudogene. Sequenced material: PBMCs or T cells enriched from blood (not recorded which). This receptor was obtained from a man between 25 and 39 years old who had recovered from COVID-19. CDR3 loop: CASSPLPDSNEKLFF. The CDR3 DNA follows: TGTGCCAGCAGCCCCCTGCCGGACAGTAATGAAAAACTGTTTTTT.